These 22 T cell receptor beta chains came from one sample sequenced in a study of read filtering for tumor transcriptome and immune sequencing. From 300 to 450 ng of RNA, a library with molecular barcoded alpha/delta and beta/gamma adaptors was made. TCRdb processed the reads anew with MiXCR; each CDR3 protein has one entry. Of tens of thousands of distinct CDR3 sequences in the sample, around 21% are singletons; the top ten hold roughly an eighth. Sequencing was performed on a population of CD138-negative cells sorted from bone marrow. These TCRs come from a donor at least 40 years old with multiple myeloma.

In its sample, this clonotype ranks as medium-sized. The chain joins TRBV7-9 to TRBJ2-1; the match to TRBD1 covers 10 bases. The V gene end was trimmed by 5 bases and the J gene end by 4 bases; junction bases not matched to a gene: 5. Germline V CDR1 and CDR2: SEHNR, FQNEAQ (reference sequence). CDR3 size: 15 residues. The CDR3 DNA follows: TGTGCCAGCAGCCCGGGACAGGGGATATACAATGAGCAGTTCTTC. It is translated as CASSPGQGIYNEQFF. Based on the CDR3 plus reference TRBV7-9 and TRBJ2-1, the full variable domain is DTGVSQNPRHKITKRGQNVTFRCDPISEHNRLYWYRQTLGQGPEFLTYFQNEAQLEKSRLLSDRFSAERPKGSFSTLEIQRTEQGDSAMYLCASSPGQGIYNEQFFGPGTRLTVL.

The chain uses TRBV5-1 and TRBJ2-2, with D tentatively TRBD1 (5 bases). The CDR3 runs to 14 residues. Germline values: CDR1 SGHRS, CDR2 YFSETQ. Trimming took 5 bases from V and 1 from J, leaving 9 bases between them. Here the CDR3 DNA reads TGCGCCAGCAGTAGACAGATGAACACCGGGGAGCTGTTTTTT. As protein: CASSRQMNTGELFF.

This clonotype was seen repeatedly, ten times or more. The gene calls are TRBV20-1 and TRBJ2-7; a possible D gene is TRBD2 (6 bases). Trimming cost V 2 bases and J 6 bases, with 17 bases left between them. CDR3 length equals 14 residues. Per the germline V gene, CDR1 is DFQATT and CDR2 is SNEGSKA (reference sequence). The CDR3 region has the DNA TGCAGTGCTAGACCGAGCGGGTTGCCTCTCGAGCAGTACTTC. It specifies CSARPSGLPLEQYF.

Notes on this clonotype: With a far larger clone one base away, a read error is the likely cause. The V and J genes are TRBV12-3 or TRBV12-4 and TRBJ1-6; D gene uncertain. V was cut by 8 bases and J by 10 bases, with 18 bases left in between. The CDR3 runs 14 residues. DNA for the CDR3: TGTGCCAGCGGACCCGGGATAAAAGGATCACCCCTCCACTTT. Translating it yields CASGPGIKGSPLHF.

This clonotype showed up many times. CDR3 protein: CASSRRSGSTTGELFF. The CDR3 DNA reads TGTGCCAGCAGCCGACGAAGCGGGAGTACTACCGGGGAGCTGTTTTTT. This chain joins TRBV7-8 and TRBJ2-2; 8 bases line up with TRBD2. Germline trimming cut 5 bases from V and 5 bases from J; bases unmatched to any gene: 10. Germline CDR1 reads SGHVS; CDR2 reads FQNEAQ. The CDR3 consists of 16 residues.

This clonotype was seen at least ten times. V gene TRBV24-1 combines with J gene TRBJ2-3; TRBD2 might be the D (5 bases). Germline V gene lookup returns CDR1 KGHDR and CDR2 SFDVKD. Trimming cost V 7 bases and J 0 bases, with 10 bases left between them. This CDR3 has 14 residues. The CDR3 DNA reads TGTGCCACCAGCGCCCGGGATAGCACAGATACGCAGTATTTT. Its protein product is CATSARDSTDTQYF.

The chain carries TRBV5-6 and TRBJ2-1, with D possibly matching TRBD1 (6 bases). The CDR3 has 15 amino acids. Looked up from germline, CDR1 is SGHDT and CDR2 is YYEEEE. Trimming shortened V by 0 bases and J by 5 bases, and 12 bases separated the two germline ends. CDR3 sequence (DNA): TGTGCCAGCAGCTTGGAACCACAGGGCAACAATGAGCAGTTCTTC. This translates into CASSLEPQGNNEQFF.

The V call is TRBV6-1, the J call TRBJ1-5; 8 bases line up with TRBD1. The V gene's germline CDR1 is MNHNS and CDR2 SASEGT. After removal of 1 base from V and 1 base from J, the junction contained 0 bases not matched to a gene. This CDR3 contains 15 residues. Here the CDR3 DNA reads TGTGCCAGCAGTGAAGGGACAGGGAGCAATCAGCCCCAGCATTTT. Its protein is CASSEGTGSNQPQHF.

With respect to this clonotype: This sequence is one base from a far larger clone and is likely a read error. The CDR3 spells CASSHGTACEQYF. For the CDR3, the DNA is TGCGCCAGCAGCCATGGGACGGCGTGCGAGCAGTACTTC. V gene TRBV5-1 combines with J gene TRBJ2-5, with D perhaps matching TRBD1 or TRBD2 (5 bases each). The J call could be wrong; TRBJ2-7 is a better fit for the DNA end. CDR1 and CDR2 from the germline V gene are SGHRS and YFSETQ. The CDR3 spans 13 residues.

Turning to this clonotype: No conserved phenylalanine or tryptophan is present at the end of the CDR3, so a read error is the likely explanation. This rearrangement joins TRBV7-2 to TRBJ2-7; D unresolved. The germline V gene encodes CDR1 SGHTA and CDR2 FQGNSA. CDR3 size: 13 residues. The CDR3 is CASRRASSYGQYL. The CDR3 nucleotides are TGTGCCAGCAGAAGGGCAAGCTCCTACGGGCAGTACCTC.

This clonotype was observed at least ten times. This chain links TRBV2 with TRBJ1-1, with D possibly TRBD1 on 6 matching bases. Germline V gives CDR1 SNHLY, CDR2 FYNNEI. The V end was cut by 0 bases, the J end by 0 bases, with 8 bases between. There are 15 residues in the CDR3. The CDR3 is CASSEARGLNTEAFF. The CDR3 DNA is TGTGCCAGCAGTGAAGCGCGGGGGCTGAACACTGAAGCTTTCTTT.

This clonotype was counted between two and nine times. The chain is built from TRBV6-1 and TRBJ2-6, with 7 bases that match TRBD1. The CDR3 runs to 18 residues. J was trimmed by 0 bases and V by 7 bases; bases with no gene match: 12. Germline CDR1 and CDR2: MNHNS and SASEGT. The CDR3 nucleotides are TGTGCCAGCACTCAAAAGGGGGCCCAACTCTCTGGGGCCAACGTCCTGACTTTC. Amino acids: CASTQKGAQLSGANVLTF.

Here the CDR3 reads CNARDRESRANVLTF. The CDR3 DNA reads as TGCAATGCCCGCGACAGGGAGTCTAGGGCCAACGTCCTGACTTTC. V usage is TRBV20-1 and J usage is TRBJ2-6; 7 bases match TRBD1. CDR1 is DFQATT and CDR2 is SNEGSKA in the germline V gene (reference sequence). CDR3 length: 15 residues.

This chain joins TRBV30 and TRBJ2-1; D is ambiguous. CDR3 length equals 14 residues. Germline CDR1 and CDR2: GTSNPN and SVGIG (reference sequence). The ends were cut back, 4 bases at V and 9 bases at J, with 19 bases in the middle. CDR3 in DNA: TGTGCCTGGATGGGCCCTCCCGGATATGGTGAGCAGTTCTTC. Its translation is CAWMGPPGYGEQFF.

This chain links TRBV3-1 with TRBJ2-1; D is possibly TRBD2 (6 bases). Germline CDR1 is LGHDT and CDR2 is YNNKEL (reference sequence). This CDR3 has 16 residues. Between the trimmed V and J ends, which lost 4 bases and 8 bases, there was a span of 21 bases. CDR3 region: CASSPPRRGTHHEQFF. CDR3 nucleotide sequence: TGTGCCAGCAGCCCGCCTCGCCGGGGGACCCACCATGAGCAGTTCTTC.

The sample holds many counts of this clonotype. This chain uses TRBV20-1 with TRBJ2-3; D possibly uses TRBD1 or TRBD2 (5 bases each). The germline V and J ends were trimmed by 2 bases and 3 bases, with 15 bases remaining between them. This CDR3 is built from 15 residues. Per the germline V gene, CDR1 is DFQATT and CDR2 is SNEGSKA (reference sequence). DNA of the CDR3: TGCAGTGCTAGAAGCCTAGCCCAGGGTACAGATACGCAGTATTTT. Its protein product is CSARSLAQGTDTQYF.

This clonotype has ten or more counts. This sequence joins TRBV29-1 and TRBJ2-7; 8 positions agree with TRBD1. The CDR3 loop spans 13 amino acids. Germline CDR1 and CDR2: SQVTM and ANQGSEA. J gave up 5 bases and V 3 bases, and 6 bases lay outside the gene matches. The chain's CDR3 is CSVDGTGRDEQYF. CDR3 nucleotides: TGCAGCGTTGACGGGACAGGTCGGGACGAGCAGTACTTC.

The rearrangement uses TRBV12-3 or TRBV12-4 and TRBJ2-5, with D tentatively TRBD1 (5 bases). V shed 4 bases and J shed 5 bases, with 14 bases lying between them. The CDR3 length is 14 residues. The CDR3 spells CASSSDRQGETQYF. CDR3 DNA: TGTGCCAGCAGTTCAGACCGCCAGGGTGAGACCCAGTACTTC.

This clonotype was recorded at least ten times. The rearrangement uses TRBV5-4 and TRBJ1-2; 7 positions agree with TRBD1. V dropped 0 bases and J dropped 3; count of bases not matched to a gene: 2. The CDR3 loop spans 14 amino acids. Looked up from germline, CDR1 is SGHNT and CDR2 is YYREEE (reference sequence). The CDR3 reads CASSLGGGDYGYTF. As DNA, the CDR3 is TGTGCCAGCAGCTTGGGAGGGGGCGACTATGGCTACACCTTC.

The sample holds many counts of this clonotype. The chain uses TRBV6-5 and TRBJ2-1; TRBD2 matches 9 bases. The CDR3 has 16 residues. CDR1 MNHEY and CDR2 SVGAGI come from the germline V gene. Unmatched junction bases numbered 6, after V lost 0 bases and J lost 6 bases. The CDR3 spells CASSYSETSGSNEQFF. The CDR3 nucleotides are TGTGCCAGCAGTTACTCGGAGACTAGCGGAAGCAATGAGCAGTTCTTC.

DNA for the CDR3: TGTGCCAGCAGCTTCTCGGGGACAGCAAAAGAAGAGACCCAGTACTTC. This sequence encodes CASSFSGTAKEETQYF. The rearrangement uses TRBV5-6 and TRBJ2-5; 7 bases are a match to TRBD1. The junction had 10 bases not matched to a gene; V was cut back by 2 bases and J by 3 bases. CDR1 is SGHDT, CDR2 YYEEEE, per germline. The CDR3 runs to 16 residues. Full variable domain (missing parts from reference TRBV5-6 and TRBJ2-5): DAGVTQSPTHLIKTRGQQVTLRCSPKSGHDTVSWYQQALGQGPQFIFQYYEEEERQRGNFPDRFSGHQFPNYSSELNVNALLLGDSALYLCASSFSGTAKEETQYFGPGTRLLVL.

This clonotype appeared many times. The V and J genes are TRBV20-1 and TRBJ2-5; tentatively, D is TRBD1 (6 bases). The CDR3 length is 15 residues. The V and J ends lost 6 bases and 4 bases respectively, with 21 bases between them. Looked up from germline, CDR1 is DFQATT and CDR2 is SNEGSKA (reference sequence). The CDR3 reads CSAPRGSAQGETQYF. CDR3 sequence (DNA): TGCAGTGCCCCCAGGGGAAGCGCTCAGGGAGAGACCCAGTACTTC.